The clone carrying this T cell receptor beta chain has more than one count but fewer than ten. Its antigen is undetermined. Germline CDR1 is WNHNN and CDR2 is SYGVQD (reference sequence). Trimming removed 0 bases from V and 5 bases from J, with 4 bases in between. The CDR3 has 12 residues. The sample comes from a study of cytotoxic CD8 clonotypes in ibrutinib-treated CLL. Study-level information: Mean values per sample were 250,000 to 300,000 productive templates and 98,000 or so productive rearrangements. Study-level findings and limits: Public clonotypes were seen rarely and were contracted or stable on treatment. Baseline clonality, above age-matched healthy donor levels, tracked circulating CD8+ T-cell counts.

Generated by immunoSEQ multiplex PCR, the TCRdb table keeps only in-frame clones and is missing some. The sample contains more than 50,000 clones, 45% to 60% of which appear only once. Cryopreserved PBMCs supplied about 2.1 micrograms of genomic DNA for TCR beta libraries. The sequencing used PBMCs, collected after 12 months of ibrutinib treatment. The clonotype was recovered from a human donor with chronic lymphocytic leukemia. The V gene is TRBV10-1, the J gene TRBJ2-5, with D unresolved. The CDR3 reads CASSESGETQYF. In DNA, the CDR3 is TGCGCCAGCAGTGAGTCGGGGGAGACCCAGTACTTC.